The rows below give T cell receptor beta chains drawn from one sample of a study of post-analysis software for immune sequencing data. TCRdb reprocessed the PCR reads with MiXCR, giving one entry per CDR3 protein. The profile covers around 150,000 distinct CDR3 sequences, with around 36% appearing a single time and 25% to 30% taken by the ten largest. The material was blood, obtained after autologous hematopoietic stem cell transplantation. These receptor sequences come from a girl aged 10-17 years with multiple sclerosis. Each CDR3 is given with its conserved first and last residue. D genes are given only for firm matches. The size of a clone is reported for some rows only, either as once, few or many, or as a class for expanded clones.

d_gene	abundance	j_gene	v_gene	CDR3nt	CDR3aa
.	medium-sized	TRBJ2-7	TRBV20-1	TGCAGTGCTAGAGCGGACTACCAAGCTACCTACGAGCAGTACTTC	CSARADYQATYEQYF
.	.	TRBJ1-5	TRBV4-2	TGTGCCAGCAGCCAAGATTTAGGAGGGGCCCAGCATTTT	CASSQDLGGAQHF
.	.	TRBJ2-1	TRBV7-2	TGTGCCAGCAGCTTTCGACCGGGAGACAATGAGCAGTTCTTC	CASSFRPGDNEQFF
TRBD1	few	TRBJ2-7	TRBV28	TGTGCCCACGCTTTCCCGGGACAGGGTGTGTACGAGCAGTACTTC	CAHAFPGQGVYEQYF
TRBD1	.	TRBJ2-1	TRBV2	TGTGCCAGCAGTGATCCGGGACAGCACAGGCAGGATGAGCAGTTCTTC	CASSDPGQHRQDEQFF
.	few	TRBJ2-1	TRBV6-5	TGTGCCAGCACTAGGCGGGAAGGGGTCAATGAGCAGTTCTTC	CASTRREGVNEQFF
.	.	TRBJ2-1	TRBV30	TGTGCCTGGAGTTTGGGTCGGGGCAATGAGCAGTTCTTC	CAWSLGRGNEQFF
.	few	TRBJ2-3	TRBV28	TGTGCCAGTAGTTTCGGTGGGAGGTTCCGCACAGACACGCAGTATTTT	CASSFGGRFRTDTQYF
.	.	TRBJ1-4	TRBV12-3/TRBV12-4	TGTGCCAGCAGTTTTGGGCACAGTAATGAAAAACTGTTTTTT	CASSFGHSNEKLFF
.	.	TRBJ2-4	TRBV7-2	TGTGCCAGCAGCTTAGGGCTAGCGCTCACCATTCAGTACTTC	CASSLGLALTIQYF
TRBD1	.	TRBJ2-3	TRBV7-3	TGTGCCAGCAGCTTAAGACAGGGGGCCTTTTACCCCACAGATACGCAGTATTTT	CASSLRQGAFYPTDTQYF
TRBD1	few	TRBJ1-2	TRBV9	TGTGCCAGCAGCGCTTACCGGGACAGGGCCGATGGCTACACCTTC	CASSAYRDRADGYTF
TRBD1	few	TRBJ2-1	TRBV20-1	TGCAGTGCTAGAAACAGGGGGTTAGAAAATGAGCAGTTCTTC	CSARNRGLENEQFF
.	few	TRBJ1-2	TRBV28	TGTGCCAGCGCTGGGGACCTAGCTCGTAACTATGGCTACACCTTC	CASAGDLARNYGYTF
TRBD1	.	TRBJ2-2	TRBV7-6	TGTGCCAGCAGCTGGCGTGGGCAGGGGGCGCCTACCGGGGGGCTGTTTTTT	CASSWRGQGAPTGGLFF
TRBD1	few	TRBJ2-5	TRBV4-3	TGCGCCAGCAGCCGGGGGACAGGGCTTTTAGAGACCCAGTACTTC	CASSRGTGLLETQYF
TRBD2	.	TRBJ2-7	TRBV6-5	TGTGCCAGCAGCCCATTGGGCGGGAGCTACGAGCAGTACTTC	CASSPLGGSYEQYF
TRBD1	few	TRBJ2-5	TRBV27	TGTGCCAGCAGTTTACGGACAGGGGTGGGAGAGACCCAGTACTTC	CASSLRTGVGETQYF
.	.	TRBJ1-2	TRBV10-3	TGTGCCATCAATGAGGGGGGCCTCCCTGGGCCTAACTATGGCTACACCTTC	CAINEGGLPGPNYGYTF
TRBD1	.	TRBJ1-2	TRBV5-1	TGCGCCAGCAGCGCAGGGGGCTATGGCTACACCTTC	CASSAGGYGYTF
.	many	TRBJ2-7	TRBV2	TGTGCCAGCAGGGAGGACTATTCAAGCTCCTACGAGCAGTACTTC	CASREDYSSSYEQYF
TRBD2	.	TRBJ2-3	TRBV7-2	TGTGCCAGCAGCTTAGAGCTCCCGGGAGGGCCGGGAGATACGCAGTATTTT	CASSLELPGGPGDTQYF
.	many	TRBJ2-1	TRBV3-1	TGTGCCAGCAGCCAAGAGGGACTCCCCTACAATGAGCAGTTCTTC	CASSQEGLPYNEQFF
.	many	TRBJ1-1	TRBV15	TGTGCCACCAGGGACTGGGGTGAAGCTTTCTTT	CATRDWGEAFF
TRBD1	.	TRBJ1-2	TRBV20-1	TGCAGTGCTAGTTCCGGGGACAGGGCCTTGGGCTATGGCTACACCTTC	CSASSGDRALGYGYTF
.	few	TRBJ1-4	TRBV5-5	TGTGCCAGCAGCTTGTTTAGGCAGTATAATGAAAAACTGTTTTTT	CASSLFRQYNEKLFF
TRBD1	many	TRBJ2-6	TRBV20-1	TGCAGTGCTAGAAGGGGGCTTGGGGCCAACGTCCTGACTTTC	CSARRGLGANVLTF
TRBD2	.	TRBJ2-1	TRBV9	TGTGCCAGCAGGGGCGGGGGGCCAAGCTCCTACAATGAGCAGTTCTTC	CASRGGGPSSYNEQFF
TRBD1	few	TRBJ2-5	TRBV6-5	TGTGCCAGCAGCAAAGTCTTGGACAGGGAAGAGACCCAGTACTTC	CASSKVLDREETQYF
TRBD2	once	TRBJ2-4	TRBV12-3/TRBV12-4	TGTGCCAGCACCCCGGGGGGACTGATGTATGACATTCAGTACTTC	CASTPGGLMYDIQYF
TRBD2	many	TRBJ2-3	TRBV6-5	TGTGCCAGCAGTTACCTAGCGGGAGCTGGCACAGATACGCAGTATTTT	CASSYLAGAGTDTQYF
.	.	TRBJ1-2	TRBV10-3	TGTGCCATCAGTCGCGGCGGGGGGCCTTCCTATGGCTACACCTTC	CAISRGGGPSYGYTF
.	few	TRBJ2-7	TRBV12-3/TRBV12-4	TGTGCCAGCAGTTTGACTACCACCTACGAGCAGTACTTC	CASSLTTTYEQYF
.	.	TRBJ2-3	TRBV5-1	TGCACCAGCAGGGAGCCGGCTAGCACAGATACGCAGTATTTT	CTSREPASTDTQYF
.	few	TRBJ2-7	TRBV5-5	TGTGCCAGCAGCTGGGGGACGCTGCCCTACGAGCAGTACTTC	CASSWGTLPYEQYF
.	.	TRBJ2-7	TRBV5-1	TGCGCCAGCAGCTTGGCCTCCCGCCGCGGGCAGTACTTC	CASSLASRRGQYF
.	few	TRBJ1-2	TRBV7-3	TGTGCCAGCAGCCTGGCCAGGGGCTATGGCTACACCTTC	CASSLARGYGYTF